The 9 T cell receptor beta chains below come from one sample, sequenced in a study of long-term antiretroviral therapy in people with HIV. The assay used was immunoSEQ (version v3.0), run at survey level. Assay used: immunoSEQ multiplex PCR; TCRdb lists only in-frame clones, some missing. The table includes about 25,000 clones, about 80% detected once. The specimen was unsorted PBMCs, collected 1.1 years before starting antiretroviral therapy. The receptors shown here come from a woman between 40 and 55 years old with HIV.

This chain links TRBV14 with TRBJ1-1; TRBD1 might be the D (5 bases). CDR3 size: 15 residues. V lost 5 bases to trimming and J lost 1 base, with 14 bases between them. Germline V gene data show CDR1 as SGHDN and CDR2 as FVKESK. The CDR3: CASSYRGLPNTEAFF. The CDR3 coding sequence is TGTGCCAGCAGCTACCGGGGACTTCCGAACACTGAAGCTTTCTTT.

The chain links TRBV29-1 to TRBJ2-1; TRBD2 matches 7 bases. Germline CDR1 is SQVTM and CDR2 is ANQGSEA. J lost 3 bases, V lost 0 bases, and 5 bases had no gene match. This CDR3 is 15 amino acids long. The CDR3 DNA reads TGCAGCGTTGAAGAGGGGGGGTTCGGCTACAATGAGCAGTTCTTC. Translated, it gives CSVEEGGFGYNEQFF.

This rearrangement joins TRBV6-5 to TRBJ1-2; a weak D match, TRBD1 (5 bases). The V and J ends lost 2 bases and 3 bases respectively, with 13 bases between them. The CDR3 loop spans 15 amino acids. Per germline, CDR1 MNHEY and CDR2 SVGAGI. The CDR3 sequence: CASSYDSGADYGYTF. The CDR3 DNA is TGTGCCAGCAGTTACGACTCTGGGGCCGACTATGGCTACACCTTC.

V and J are TRBV4-1 and TRBJ2-5, with D possibly matching TRBD2 (6 bases). Trimming removed 0 bases at V and 4 bases at J, with 15 bases between. The CDR3 totals 16 residues. In germline, CDR1 is MGHRA, CDR2 YSYEKL. The CDR3 DNA reads TGCGCCAGCAGCCAAGATTGTACGGGAGTAGTAGAGACCCAGTACTTC. Its translation is CASSQDCTGVVETQYF.

Of note for this clone: Sequence at one end of the junction differs from germline and may be a read error. The chain is built from TRBV5-1 and TRBJ1-4, with D possibly TRBD1 on 5 matching bases. CDR1 is SGHRS, CDR2 YFSETQ, per germline. This CDR3 has 15 amino acids. CDR3 nucleotides: TGCGCCAGCACCTTGGGGGGGTCTGCTAATGAAAAACTGTTTTTT. Its protein product is CASTLGGSANEKLFF.

The genes are TRBV10-3 and TRBJ2-1; D call uncertain. Per germline, CDR1 ENHRY and CDR2 SYGVKD. This CDR3 contains 14 residues. V lost 6 bases, J lost 3 bases, and 12 bases lay in between. This CDR3 is CAISGPPDYNEQFF. CDR3 bases: TGTGCCATCAGCGGGCCTCCCGACTACAATGAGCAGTTCTTC.

The genes are TRBV5-1 and TRBJ2-5, with D perhaps TRBD1 (6 bases). V lost 7 bases to trimming and J lost 5 bases, with 15 bases between them. This CDR3 region has 13 residues. Germline CDR1 SGHRS, CDR2 YFSETQ. The CDR3 protein is CASGSGTTETQYF. For the CDR3, the DNA is TGCGCCAGCGGATCCGGGACAACGGAGACCCAGTACTTC.

This chain joins TRBV6-6 and TRBJ2-7; D is uncertain. The germline CDR1 and CDR2 sequences are MNHNY and SVGAGI (reference sequence). The CDR3 covers 15 residues. V was clipped by 0 bases and J by 1 base, with 10 bases between them. CDR3 protein: CASSYSTDPSYEQYF. CDR3 bases: TGTGCCAGCAGTTACTCGACCGACCCTTCCTACGAGCAGTACTTC.

V usage is TRBV9 and J usage is TRBJ2-3; 7 bases fit TRBD1. The CDR3 has 15 residues. V trimming: 3 bases; J trimming: 5 bases; junction bases outside the gene matches: 9. Per germline, CDR1 SGDLS and CDR2 YYNGEE. CDR3: CASSDDRAGGDTQYF. As DNA, the CDR3 is TGTGCCAGCAGCGACGACAGGGCTGGGGGAGATACGCAGTATTTT.